This record concerns one TCR beta chain sequence. Its target is not known. Researchers picked out CD4+ and CD8+ T cells from PBMCs by sorting. Following extraction, RNA underwent reverse transcription to cDNA, which served as the sequencing template. The table came from immunoSEQ multiplex PCR; TCRdb's copy has only in-frame clones and leaves some out. The table records about 150,000 clones, 55% of them present only once. These data are taken from a study of CD8+ T cells in alopecia areata. Study observations and caveats: Relative to normal scalp, lesional scalp, especially alopecia totalis/universalis, showed higher clonality. Between patients, shared TCR sequences were less clear than in mice. This was possibly due in part to HLA diversity in the patient population. Sequences from scalp samples also cover resident alphabeta T cells of normal skin.

The CDR3 is 13 residues long. With 0 bases removed from V and 6 bases from J, the gap between germline ends came to 7 bases. CDR1 and CDR2 from the germline V gene are SEHNR and FQNEAQ (reference sequence). The specimen was CD4+ T cells sorted from blood. The clonotype comes from a human donor in good health. This chain uses TRBV7-9 with TRBJ2-3; possible D gene TRBD2, 5 bases. The chain's CDR3 is CASSLATTDTQYF. The CDR3, as DNA: TGTGCCAGCAGCTTAGCGACTACCGATACGCAGTATTTT.